Listed below are T cell receptor beta chains from one sample, sequenced in a study of cytomegalovirus exposure and HLA in healthy donors. The protocol was immunoSEQ multiplex PCR, while the TCRdb copy is restricted to in-frame clones and leaves out a portion. The table records roughly 120,000 clones, roughly 66% of them present only once. Sequenced input: PBMCs. Receptors were obtained from a man aged 60-69 years in good health and CMV-seropositive. CDR3s include the opening cysteine and the closing phenylalanine or tryptophan. D genes are given only for firm matches. The listing skips clone size in some rows; elsewhere it reads once, few, many or a size class.

j_gene,abundance,len,v_gene,d_gene,CDR3aa,CDR3nt
TRBJ2-3,.,16,TRBV11-2,.,CASSLEPRQSTDTQYF,TGTGCCAGCAGCTTAGAACCCCGACAGAGCACAGATACGCAGTATTTT
TRBJ2-7,.,14,TRBV19,TRBD1,CASSPGRGTYEQYF,TGTGCCAGTAGTCCCGGCAGGGGGACCTACGAGCAGTACTTC
TRBJ2-1,once,13,TRBV6-5,TRBD2,CASSFPSGGQQFF,TGTGCCAGCAGTTTCCCCTCGGGGGGACAGCAGTTCTTC
TRBJ2-7,.,14,TRBV15,TRBD1,CATEAETGRTEQYF,TGTGCCACAGAGGCCGAGACAGGGCGTACCGAGCAGTACTTC
TRBJ2-3,.,16,TRBV9,TRBD2,CASSLTSGGASDTQYF,TGTGCCAGCAGCTTAACTAGCGGGGGGGCCTCAGATACGCAGTATTTT
TRBJ2-3,.,14,TRBV5-6,.,CASSLGGYTDTQYF,TGTGCCAGCAGCTTGGGCGGCTACACAGATACGCAGTATTTT
TRBJ2-5,.,11,TRBV29-1,.,CSVGPQGAQYF,TGCAGCGTTGGCCCCCAAGGAGCCCAGTACTTC
TRBJ2-7,.,12,TRBV25-1,.,CASRNRLLEQYF,TGTGCCAGCAGAAACCGACTCCTAGAGCAGTACTTC
TRBJ1-1,.,15,TRBV7-2,.,CASSLDLRGNTEAFF,TGTGCCAGCAGCTTAGACCTGCGAGGAAACACTGAAGCTTTCTTT
TRBJ2-7,.,14,TRBV6-5,.,CASGIRVGGSEQYF,TGTGCCAGCGGGATCAGGGTTGGGGGCAGCGAGCAGTACTTC
TRBJ2-7,.,14,TRBV11-2,.,CASSWKGGDYEQYF,TGTGCCAGCAGTTGGAAAGGGGGAGACTACGAGCAGTACTTC
TRBJ1-6,.,16,TRBV6-1,TRBD1,CASSAGQGGYNSPLHF,TGTGCCAGCAGTGCGGGACAGGGGGGATATAATTCACCCCTCCACTTT
TRBJ2-1,few,14,TRBV5-1,TRBD1,CASSKDRDDGEQFF,TGCGCCAGCAGCAAGGACAGGGATGACGGTGAGCAGTTCTTC
TRBJ1-1,.,12,TRBV10-2,.,CASSGQQGSAFF,TGCGCCAGCAGTGGTCAACAGGGTTCGGCTTTCTTT
TRBJ1-1,few,16,TRBV5-1,TRBD1,CASSFGTASSNTEAFF,TGCGCCAGCAGCTTCGGGACAGCATCTTCGAACACTGAAGCTTTCTTT
TRBJ2-3,.,14,TRBV2,.,CASSEEETRNTQYF,TGTGCCAGCAGTGAAGAGGAGACTAGGAATACGCAGTATTTT
TRBJ2-7,.,16,TRBV5-5,TRBD1,CASSLGDRGASYEQYF,TGTGCCAGCAGCTTGGGGGACAGGGGTGCATCCTACGAGCAGTACTTC
TRBJ1-2,.,15,TRBV6-1,TRBD1,CASTPSGQFNYGYTF,TGTGCCAGCACCCCGTCGGGACAGTTTAACTATGGCTACACCTTC
TRBJ2-5,.,15,TRBV30,TRBD2,CAWTLASGAQETQYF,TGTGCCTGGACTCTGGCTAGCGGGGCCCAAGAGACCCAGTACTTC
TRBJ2-5,few,14,TRBV19,TRBD2,CASSTGGGQETQYF,TGTGCCAGTAGTACTGGCGGGGGACAAGAGACCCAGTACTTC
TRBJ1-1,few,14,TRBV5-1,.,CASSLVAAGTEAFF,TGCGCCAGCAGCTTGGTCGCGGCAGGGACTGAAGCTTTCTTT
TRBJ1-5,.,14,TRBV6-5,.,CASSRDISNQPQHF,TGTGCCAGCAGCCGGGACATTAGCAATCAGCCCCAGCATTTT
TRBJ1-1,few,13,TRBV7-3,.,CASSLAGNTEAFF,TGTGCCAGCAGCTTAGCAGGGAACACTGAAGCTTTCTTT
TRBJ1-2,.,13,TRBV9,.,CASTPLSPQGYTF,TGTGCCAGCACTCCCCTTTCCCCACAAGGCTACACCTTC
TRBJ1-2,.,13,TRBV7-9,.,CASSLSGDYGYTF,TGTGCCAGCAGCTTATCGGGGGACTATGGCTACACCTTC
TRBJ2-7,.,15,TRBV7-9,.,CASSSRRDKGYEQYF,TGTGCCAGCAGCTCTAGAAGGGACAAAGGCTACGAGCAGTACTTC
TRBJ1-2,.,13,TRBV6-5,TRBD1,CASGQGKYYGYTF,TGTGCCAGCGGACAGGGGAAATACTATGGCTACACCTTC
TRBJ1-4,.,16,TRBV2,TRBD1,CASSARTGGTNEKLFF,TGTGCCAGCAGTGCGAGGACAGGGGGGACTAATGAAAAACTGTTTTTT
TRBJ1-4,.,17,TRBV2,TRBD1,CASRPGQGSDVNEKLFF,TGTGCCAGCAGACCGGGACAGGGCAGTGATGTTAATGAAAAACTGTTTTTT
TRBJ2-6,few,14,TRBV7-2,.,CASSLDRGANVLTF,TGTGCCAGCAGCTTAGACAGAGGGGCCAACGTCCTGACTTTC
TRBJ1-1,.,14,TRBV28,.,CASSVGVLGTEAFF,TGTGCCAGCAGCGTAGGGGTTTTGGGCACTGAAGCTTTCTTT
TRBJ2-5,.,14,TRBV4-1,.,CASSQTHIQETQYF,TGCGCCAGCAGTCAGACACACATCCAAGAGACCCAGTACTTC
TRBJ1-1,once,13,TRBV6-5,TRBD1,CATSGTANTEAFF,TGTGCCACCTCCGGGACAGCGAACACTGAAGCTTTCTTT
TRBJ2-7,few,14,TRBV19,.,CASSILGGPNEQYF,TGTGCCAGTAGTATCTTGGGGGGTCCCAACGAGCAGTACTTC
TRBJ2-3,.,12,TRBV6-6,.,CASRGGTDTQYF,TGTGCCAGCAGAGGGGGCACAGATACGCAGTATTTT
TRBJ2-3,.,18,TRBV7-6,TRBD1,CASSLGLRQGIFTDTQYF,TGTGCCAGCAGCTTAGGTTTAAGACAGGGAATTTTTACAGATACGCAGTATTTT
TRBJ1-2,.,16,TRBV4-1,.,CASSQEAGRIYYGYTF,TGCGCCAGCAGCCAGGAGGCTGGCAGGATTTACTATGGCTACACCTTC
TRBJ2-1,.,16,TRBV9,TRBD2,CASSVVTGGPFGEQFF,TGTGCCAGCAGCGTAGTCACGGGGGGACCCTTTGGTGAGCAGTTCTTC